Sequencing of this T cell receptor (beta chain) was carried out in a study of CD4+ T cells in melanoma. Here immunoSEQ multiplex PCR was the method, and the copy in TCRdb shows in-frame clones only, minus some. The data show approximately 20,000 clones, roughly four fifths seen once. As concerns this clone: The antigen remains undetermined.

CDR1 and CDR2 (germline): SGHTA, FQGNSA. V lost 3 bases, J lost 9 bases, and 12 bases lay in between. The CDR3 contains 14 residues. Study-wide results and limits: Reportedly, melanoma neoantigen-specific CD4+ T cells showed varied differentiation states. CD8+ T cell, macrophage and B cell function reportedly correlated with neoantigen-specific CD4+ T cells.

The receptor comes from a human donor with melanoma. Material for sequencing was cells from a culture (not recorded whether cultured in vitro). The genes are TRBV7-2 and TRBJ1-6; perhaps TRBD1 as D (6 bases). The CDR3 spells CASSFGTSSSPLHF. For the CDR3, the DNA is TGTGCCAGCAGCTTTGGGACATCGAGTTCACCCCTCCACTTT.